Included here is one T cell receptor beta chain sequence, with context. Trimming removed 0 bases at V and 0 bases at J, with 10 bases between. The CDR3 is made up of 16 amino acids. CDR1 is SGHKS, CDR2 YYEKEE, per germline (reference sequence). The sample belongs to a study of blood T cell repertoires in COVID-19. As processed by the authors: How many nucleated cells were present was estimated from reference gene primer amplification. Clones were sequenced by immunoSEQ multiplex PCR, and TCRdb holds only the in-frame ones, with some missing. V and J calls and clone size are copied from that table; D and trimming were computed from the DNA. This repertoire shows 490,000 or so clones, about nine tenths found once; its top ten account for just over 8%. Enrollees, about 18 to 100 years old, lived in approximately 25 US areas. Clinical histories supplied by participants themselves formed the basis of cohort assignment.

The receptor's source is a woman in her sixties or seventies who had recovered from COVID-19. Sequencing was performed on PBMCs or T cells enriched from blood (not recorded which). The V and J genes are TRBV5-5 and TRBJ2-1; D possibly corresponds to TRBD2 (5 bases). The CDR3 DNA reads TGTGCCAGCAGCTTGGACGGGGATAACTCCTACAATGAGCAGTTCTTC. Its protein is CASSLDGDNSYNEQFF.